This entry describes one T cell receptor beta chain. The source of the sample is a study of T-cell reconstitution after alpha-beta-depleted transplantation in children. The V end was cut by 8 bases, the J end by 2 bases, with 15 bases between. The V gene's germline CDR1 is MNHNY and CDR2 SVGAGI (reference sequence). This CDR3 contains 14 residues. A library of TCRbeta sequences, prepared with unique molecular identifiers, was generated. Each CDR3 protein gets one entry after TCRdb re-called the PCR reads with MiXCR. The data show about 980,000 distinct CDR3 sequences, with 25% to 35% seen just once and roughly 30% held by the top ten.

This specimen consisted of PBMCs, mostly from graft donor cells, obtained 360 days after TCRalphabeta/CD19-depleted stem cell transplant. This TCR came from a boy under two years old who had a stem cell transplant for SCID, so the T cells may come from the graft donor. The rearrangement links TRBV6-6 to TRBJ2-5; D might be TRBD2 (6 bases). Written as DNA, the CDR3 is TGTGCCAGCGGATTTGGGACTTTTCAAGAGACCCAGTACTTC. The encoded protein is CASGFGTFQETQYF.